The 14 T cell receptor beta chains below were found in one sample sequenced in a study of shared clonotypes between healthy human individuals. Method: immunoSEQ multiplex PCR; TCRdb's copy keeps in-frame clones and lacks some. The sample consists of some 2,500,000 clones, about nine tenths of them appearing once. The material sequenced was naive CD4+ T cells from PBMCs. Subset meaning: CD45RA+ positively selected. Source of these receptors: a man younger than 35 in good health. Some clones in this sample may be carry-over from other donors' samples.

V gene TRBV18 combines with J gene TRBJ2-7, with 9 bases identical to TRBD1. V lost 3 bases to trimming and J lost 5 bases; unmatched junction nucleotides: 5. Per the germline V gene, CDR1 is KGHSH and CDR2 is LQKENI. This CDR3 spans 14 amino acids. Written as DNA, the CDR3 is TGTGCCAGCTCACCGGCGGGACAGGGTGACGAGCAGTACTTC. This encodes CASSPAGQGDEQYF.

The gene calls are TRBV30 and TRBJ1-4; TRBD1 agrees at 9 bases. J lost 6 bases, V lost 1 base, and 3 bases had no gene match. The CDR3 consists of 14 residues. Germline V gives CDR1 GTSNPN, CDR2 SVGIG (reference sequence). The DNA of the CDR3 is TGTGCCTGGAGTGAGGGACAGGGTGATGAAAAACTGTTTTTT. This translates into CAWSEGQGDEKLFF.

The rearrangement joins TRBV6-1 to TRBJ2-1, with 13 bases identical to TRBD2. Germline V gene data show CDR1 as MNHNS and CDR2 as SASEGT. The V segment lost 8 bases and the J segment 6 bases; nucleotides outside the gene matches: 4. The CDR3 extends over 14 amino acids. For the CDR3, the DNA is TGTGCCAGCCGACTAGCGGGAGGAAGCAATGAGCAGTTCTTC. Translation gives CASRLAGGSNEQFF.

The chain employs TRBV5-1 and TRBJ2-3, with 14 positions matching TRBD2. V dropped 3 bases and J dropped 2; count of bases not matched to a gene: 5. Per germline, CDR1 SGHRS and CDR2 YFSETQ. This CDR3 has 17 amino acids. DNA of the CDR3: TGCGCCAGCAGCTCCGCGACTAGCGGGAGGGCCACAGATACGCAGTATTTT. Translated, it gives CASSSATSGRATDTQYF. The entire variable domain, with the rest obtained from reference TRBV5-1 and TRBJ2-3, is as follows: KAGVTQTPRYLIKTRGQQVTLSCSPISGHRSVSWYQQTPGQGLQFLFEYFSETQRNKGNFPGRFSGRQFSNSRSEMNVSTLELGDSALYLCASSSATSGRATDTQYFGPGTRLTVL.

This chain uses TRBV11-2 with TRBJ1-1, with D possibly matching TRBD1 (6 bases). Per the germline V gene, CDR1 is SGHAT and CDR2 is FQNNGV. V lost 3 bases and J lost 0, with 14 bases in between. The CDR3 is 16 amino acids. In nucleotides, the CDR3 is TGTGCCAGCAGCTTTTCCGGGGGCAGGATGAACACTGAAGCTTTCTTT. It yields the protein CASSFSGGRMNTEAFF. The full variable domain, its missing parts supplied by reference TRBV11-2 and TRBJ1-1, is EAGVAQSPRYKIIEKRQSVAFWCNPISGHATLYWYQQILGQGPKLLIQFQNNGVVDDSQLPKDRFSAERLKGVDSTLKIQPAKLEDSAVYLCASSFSGGRMNTEAFFGQGTRLTVV.

The chain is built from TRBV5-1 and TRBJ1-4; TRBD1 agrees at 7 bases. Germline CDR1 is SGHRS and CDR2 is YFSETQ. J lost 6 bases, V lost 5 bases, and 10 bases had no gene match. CDR3 size: 15 residues. The CDR3 DNA is TGCGCCAGCAGACAAAGTACAGGGGAAGATGAAAAACTGTTTTTT. Amino acids: CASRQSTGEDEKLFF.

The chain combines TRBV11-3 with TRBJ2-1, with 14 nucleotides matching TRBD2. Per germline, CDR1 SGHNT and CDR2 YENEEA. V lost 5 bases and J lost 7; bases outside the gene matches: 4. This CDR3 spans 15 amino acids. CDR3 residues: CASSPGLAGVNEQFF. Here the CDR3 DNA reads TGTGCCAGCAGCCCGGGACTAGCGGGAGTAAATGAGCAGTTCTTC.

This chain joins TRBV15 and TRBJ1-5; no firm D call. In germline, CDR1 is LNHNV, CDR2 YYDKDF (reference sequence). This CDR3 spans 14 amino acids. The germline V and J ends were trimmed by 0 bases and 11 bases, with 14 bases remaining between them. The CDR3 nucleotides are TGTGCCACCAGCAGAGATAGGGCCCGCAGAGCCCAGCATTTT. Translating gives CATSRDRARRAQHF.

The chain carries TRBV2 and TRBJ1-5, with 11 bases aligning to TRBD1. The V gene end was trimmed by 6 bases and the J gene end by 5 bases; junction bases not matched to a gene: 9. The CDR3 contains 16 residues. The germline gives CDR1 SNHLY, CDR2 FYNNEI. The CDR3 loop reads CASSEQPGQGDQPQHF. In DNA form, the CDR3 reads TGTGCCAGCAGCGAGCAACCGGGACAGGGGGATCAGCCCCAGCATTTT.

The table lists this clone with a few counts. The chain employs TRBV19 and TRBJ1-3; D possibly corresponds to TRBD1 (5 bases). Germline CDR1 reads LNHDA; CDR2 reads SQIVND (reference sequence). V was pared by 3 bases and J by 4 bases, with 10 bases between. The CDR3 contains 14 residues. As DNA, the CDR3 is TGTGCCAGTAGTATTGCAGGGCGCGGAAACACCATATATTTT. Protein product: CASSIAGRGNTIYF. Full variable domain (rest looked up from reference TRBV19 and TRBJ1-3): DGGITQSPKYLFRKEGQNVTLSCEQNLNHDAMYWYRQDPGQGLRLIYYSQIVNDFQKGDIAEGYSVSREKKESFPLTVTSAQKNPTAFYLCASSIAGRGNTIYFGEGSWLTVV.

The CDR3 loop reads CASSGPEGQGSYEQYF. The CDR3, as DNA: TGTGCCAGCTCAGGACCCGAGGGACAGGGCTCGTACGAGCAGTACTTC. This rearrangement joins TRBV18 to TRBJ2-7; 9 bases are a match to TRBD1. Germline assignment: CDR1 KGHSH and CDR2 LQKENI. The CDR3 covers 16 residues. J lost 4 bases, V lost 5 bases, and 12 bases had no gene match.

The J gene is TRBJ2-5, the V gene TRBV10-1; tentative D call: TRBD2 (6 bases). Germline values: CDR1 WNHNN, CDR2 SYGVQD (reference sequence). V shed 9 bases and J shed 2 bases, with 16 bases lying between them. This CDR3 has 14 residues. In DNA, the CDR3 is TGCGCCAGACCTCTAAACGCGGGACAAGAGACCCAGTACTTC. It specifies CARPLNAGQETQYF.

The chain recombines TRBV4-2 with TRBJ2-2; D might be TRBD2 (5 bases). This CDR3 is built from 15 residues. Trimming took 0 bases from V and 7 from J, leaving 12 bases between them. CDR1 is LGHNA and CDR2 is YNFKEQ in the germline V gene. CDR3: CASSQEVSGFGELFF. The DNA of the CDR3 is TGTGCCAGCAGCCAAGAAGTATCGGGGTTCGGGGAGCTGTTTTTT.

The V and J genes are TRBV6-1 and TRBJ2-3, with D perhaps TRBD1 or TRBD2 (6 bases each). V was trimmed by 6 bases and J by 2 bases, leaving 15 bases between them. The germline V gene has CDR1 MNHNS and CDR2 SASEGT. This CDR3 is built from 15 residues. The CDR3 loop reads CASRGGAGDTDTQYF. DNA of the CDR3: TGTGCCAGCAGGGGCGGGGCAGGGGACACAGATACGCAGTATTTT.